The rows below give T cell receptor beta chains drawn from one sample of a study of Ad26.COV2.S vaccination and SARS-CoV-2 variants. Some clones are missing from TCRdb's copy, which holds only in-frame ones; the method was immunoSEQ multiplex PCR. The repertoire consists of approximately 400,000 clones, with 80% to 90% occurring once and the leading ten covering about 7.1%. The specimen was peripheral blood, collected in a trial of Ad26.COV2.S vaccine versus placebo. The source is a person between 18 and 65 years old who received the Ad26.COV2.S COVID-19 vaccine or a placebo. Both conserved end residues are part of each CDR3. The D gene is left open where the match is weak. A row's size may be missing; if present it is once, few, many or a size class.

j_gene	v_gene	d_gene	abundance	CDR3nt	CDR3aa
TRBJ2-7	TRBV5-6	TRBD2	-	TGTGCCAGCAGCTTGGAGGGAGGGACGTTGTCCTACGAGCAGTACTTC	CASSLEGGTLSYEQYF
TRBJ2-3	TRBV5-1	-	-	TGCGCCAGCAGTTCCGCCTTAGGAGCGCCTCCGTGGTCGCAGTATTTT	CASSSALGAPPWSQYF
TRBJ2-3	TRBV29-1	-	-	TGCAGCGTTGAATCCAGGGGAGCAGATACGCAGTATTTT	CSVESRGADTQYF
TRBJ2-7	TRBV11-3	TRBD1	-	TGTGCCAGCAGCTGGGGACAGGGAGGCGAGCAGTACTTC	CASSWGQGGEQYF
TRBJ1-1	TRBV5-4	-	-	TGTGCCAGCAGCTCCTCAGGAAACACTGAAGCTTTCTTT	CASSSSGNTEAFF
TRBJ1-2	TRBV19	-	-	TGTGCCGTAAGGAGGTCGGGACACACCTTCGGGGGCTACACCTTC	CAVRRSGHTFGGYTF
TRBJ1-6	TRBV7-2	-	few	TGTGCCAGCAGCCCCCGACACCCGAGCTCCTATAATTCACCCCTCCACTTT	CASSPRHPSSYNSPLHF
TRBJ1-2	TRBV4-3	TRBD1	-	TGCGCCAGCAGCAATTCCTTACGGACAGGCAACTATGGCTACACCTTC	CASSNSLRTGNYGYTF
TRBJ2-3	TRBV5-1	TRBD2	once	TGCGCCAGCAGCCGACCGTTAGCGGGAGGGACAGATACGCAGTATTTT	CASSRPLAGGTDTQYF
TRBJ1-5	TRBV27	-	-	TGTGCCAGCAATTCGCTAGAAGCCCTATTCAATCAGCCCCAGCATTTT	CASNSLEALFNQPQHF
TRBJ2-7	TRBV29-1	TRBD2	-	TGCAGCTTCCTCGGGACTAGCGACTTCTACGAGCAGTACTTC	CSFLGTSDFYEQYF
TRBJ2-7	TRBV5-1	-	-	TGCGCCAGCAGCCGGGAAAGGGGGACCTCCTACGAGCAGTACTTC	CASSRERGTSYEQYF
TRBJ1-1	TRBV5-4	-	few	TGTGCCAGCAGCCCTGGCTCAGGGAACACTGAAGCTTTCTTT	CASSPGSGNTEAFF
TRBJ1-1	TRBV7-6	-	-	TGTGCCAGCAGGGGGACGAACACTGAAGCTTTCTTT	CASRGTNTEAFF
TRBJ2-1	TRBV12-3/TRBV12-4	-	-	TGTGCCAGCAGTACCCACAATGAGCAGTTCTTC	CASSTHNEQFF
TRBJ2-7	TRBV11-2	TRBD2	-	TGTGCCAGCAGCTTACTGAGCGGGAGAGCCTACGAGCAGTACTTC	CASSLLSGRAYEQYF
TRBJ2-7	TRBV29-1	-	-	TGCAGCGTTGAAGATCCGGGTCCCTACGAGCAGTACTTC	CSVEDPGPYEQYF
TRBJ2-1	TRBV2	TRBD2	-	TGTGCCAGCATGCCGGGACTAGCGGGAGGTGAGCAGTTCTTC	CASMPGLAGGEQFF
TRBJ2-1	TRBV2	TRBD2	-	TGTGCCAGCAGCCCGGATTGGGGGAGGGATTACAATGAGCAGTTCTTC	CASSPDWGRDYNEQFF
TRBJ2-3	TRBV23-1	-	-	TGCGCCAGCAGTCCCCCGACCCTCGAGGAGTATTTT	CASSPPTLEEYF
TRBJ1-3	TRBV5-1	-	-	TGCGCCAGCAGCTTGGTGGGAAACACCATATATTTT	CASSLVGNTIYF
TRBJ2-3	TRBV5-6	-	-	TGTGCCAGCAGCTTTAATTTAGGACAGCCCCCGGATACGCAGTATTTT	CASSFNLGQPPDTQYF
TRBJ1-2	TRBV19	-	-	TGTGCCAGTAGTATAGCCAGCTACTCCTATGGCTACACCTTC	CASSIASYSYGYTF
TRBJ1-1	TRBV28	-	-	TGTGCCAGCAGGCCGGCAGGGAGAGGCCCCACTGAAGCTTTCTTT	CASRPAGRGPTEAFF
TRBJ1-6	TRBV2	-	-	TGTGCCAGCACACACAGGCCCGCGGAAGGCTCCTATAATTCACCCCTCCACTTT	CASTHRPAEGSYNSPLHF
TRBJ1-2	TRBV5-1	-	once	TGCGCCAGCAGCCGAAATTGGGCTGGCGGGGGGCGCGACTATGGCTACACCTTC	CASSRNWAGGGRDYGYTF
TRBJ2-1	TRBV7-6	-	-	TGTGCCAGCAGCTCCGGGCCGAGCTCCTACAATGAGCAGTTCTTC	CASSSGPSSYNEQFF
TRBJ2-7	TRBV5-4	TRBD2	once	TGTGCCAGCAGCTCGTTCAACGGGGGGGCTATCGAGCAGTACTTC	CASSSFNGGAIEQYF
TRBJ2-7	TRBV4-1	TRBD2	-	TGCGCCAGCAGCCAATGGGGCGGGGGGAAACCCTACGAGCAGTACTTC	CASSQWGGGKPYEQYF
TRBJ2-1	TRBV2	TRBD2	once	TGTGCCAGCAGATCACCGGGACTAGCGGTTAATGAGCAGTTCTTC	CASRSPGLAVNEQFF
TRBJ1-1	TRBV11-2	-	-	TGTGCCAGCAGCTCCCGGCGGGCAGAAAGTTACACTGAAGCTTTCTTT	CASSSRRAESYTEAFF
TRBJ2-7	TRBV7-6	-	-	TGTGCCAGCAGCTTAGGTAGCTACTCCTACGAGCAGTACTTC	CASSLGSYSYEQYF
TRBJ1-2	TRBV5-1	-	-	TGCGCCAGCAGCCATGGACAGATTCTTAACTATGGCTACACCTTC	CASSHGQILNYGYTF
TRBJ1-1	TRBV9	-	-	TGTGCCAGCAGCGTGGGCAGGGGAATCACTGAAGCTTTCTTT	CASSVGRGITEAFF
TRBJ1-2	TRBV7-2	-	-	TGTGCCAGCAGCTCCGTGGGGTCAGACTATGGCTACACCTTC	CASSSVGSDYGYTF
TRBJ1-1	TRBV19	-	-	TGTGCCAGTAGTATCGCGAAGAACACTGAAGCTTTCTTT	CASSIAKNTEAFF
TRBJ1-1	TRBV3-1/TRBV3-2	-	-	TGTGCCAGCAGCCACGGACGGGTCTCCCCTGGGGGGAACACTGAAGCTTTCTTT	CASSHGRVSPGGNTEAFF
TRBJ2-7	TRBV29-1	-	-	TGCAGCGTTGAATGGGCGTACGAGCAGTACTTC	CSVEWAYEQYF
TRBJ1-1	TRBV7-2	-	-	-	CASSEPLLVMGDTEAFF
TRBJ2-1	TRBV7-6	TRBD2	-	TGTGCCAGCAGCTTAACTAGCGGGGGGCACTCCTACAATGAGCAGTTCTTC	CASSLTSGGHSYNEQFF
TRBJ2-5	TRBV18	-	-	TGTGCCAGCTCACCAGCTAGACAAGAGACCCAGTACTTC	CASSPARQETQYF
TRBJ1-1	TRBV5-6	TRBD1	-	TGTGCCAGCAGCTACCGGGACAGGCACACTGAAGCTTTCTTT	CASSYRDRHTEAFF
TRBJ2-7	TRBV3-1/TRBV3-2	TRBD1	-	TGTGCCAGCAGCCCGGCGTGGGACAGCCCCTACGAGCAGTACTTC	CASSPAWDSPYEQYF
TRBJ1-2	TRBV2	-	-	TGTGCCCGGCGACCGGGTCGGGACTATGGCTACACCTTC	CARRPGRDYGYTF
TRBJ1-2	TRBV4-1	-	-	TGCGCCAGCAGCCATCCCACCAGAGGGGACTATGGCTACACCTTC	CASSHPTRGDYGYTF
TRBJ2-5	TRBV4-1	-	-	TGCGCCAGCAGCCAATCAGTCCGGGAGACCCAGTACTTC	CASSQSVRETQYF
TRBJ1-6	TRBV5-1	-	-	TGCGCCAGCAGCCCTGGACACGGAAATTCACCCCTCCACTTT	CASSPGHGNSPLHF
TRBJ2-3	TRBV9	TRBD1	-	TGTGCCAGCAGCTCCCATGGTGGGACAGTGGGAGATACGCAGTATTTT	CASSSHGGTVGDTQYF
TRBJ2-1	TRBV4-2	TRBD2	-	TGTGCCAGCAGTTTGCGGGAGGGAGGTAATGAGCAGTTCTTC	CASSLREGGNEQFF
TRBJ1-2	TRBV7-9	-	few	TGTGCCAGCAGCCGTATGGAAGGCTACACCTTC	CASSRMEGYTF
TRBJ1-2	TRBV18	-	-	TGTGCCAGCTCCCCCGACGGTGGAGTCTATGGCTACACCTTC	CASSPDGGVYGYTF
TRBJ1-2	TRBV6-5	-	once	TGTGCCAGCAGTTACTCCGGCAGGGGCGGCGGCTACACCTTC	CASSYSGRGGGYTF
TRBJ2-3	TRBV11-2	TRBD1	-	TGTGCCAGCAGCTTGGAGGGACAGGGGGATGGAGATACGCAGTATTTT	CASSLEGQGDGDTQYF
TRBJ1-2	TRBV12-5	-	-	TGTGCTAGTGGTTGGAAAACGTTGTCCGACAAGGGGGACCTTGGCTACACCTTC	CASGWKTLSDKGDLGYTF
TRBJ1-6	TRBV9	TRBD1	-	TGTGCCAGCAGCGTAGGCGGGACAGGGCTGCTGGATTCACCCCTCCACTTT	CASSVGGTGLLDSPLHF
TRBJ1-3	TRBV19	TRBD1	-	TGTGCCAGTAGTATCCTCGGACAGGGCTCTGGAAACACCATATATTTT	CASSILGQGSGNTIYF
TRBJ1-2	TRBV5-4	-	-	TGTGCCAGCAGCTTGAAAGGCTATGCTAACTATGGCTACACCTTC	CASSLKGYANYGYTF
TRBJ2-7	TRBV5-4	-	-	TGTGCCAGCAGCTTGCAGGATTTACTCGACGAGCAGTACTTC	CASSLQDLLDEQYF
TRBJ2-1	TRBV6-6	TRBD1	-	TGTGCCAGCAGCCCTCCGGACAGGGGAAGGAGCAATGAGCAGTTCTTC	CASSPPDRGRSNEQFF